This T cell receptor (beta chain) was documented in a study of CXCR3-negative and CXCR3-positive naive CD8 T cells. Overall study results and limits: For memory CD8+ cells diversity was much lower, but both naive subsets had comparably high diversity. The study found more hydrophobic TRB CDR3s in CXCR3-positive naive cells than in CXCR3-negative naive cells.

With respect to this clonotype: Its target is not known.

This CDR3 is built from 15 residues. The germline V gene has CDR1 SGHRS and CDR2 YFSETQ. Each TRB cDNA library was prepared by 5' RACE (with UMI labels). After re-calling the 5' RACE reads, TCRdb lists one entry per CDR3 protein, DNA absent. Its table records under 150,000 distinct CDR3 sequences. This receptor was obtained from a human donor in good health. Some clones in this sample may be carry-over from other donors' samples. Sequenced input: naive CXCR3+ CD8+ T cells from blood. This sample's subset: CD45RO-CCR7+CD27+CD95- naive CD8+ T cells expressing CXCR3 (TNR3+). J is TRBJ1-1 and V is TRBV5-1. The CDR3 reads CASSLARAPWTEAFF. The variable domain in full, completed from reference TRBV5-1 and TRBJ1-1, reads KAGVTQTPRYLIKTRGQQVTLSCSPISGHRSVSWYQQTPGQGLQFLFEYFSETQRNKGNFPGRFSGRQFSNSRSEMNVSTLELGDSALYLCASSLARAPWTEAFFGQGTRLTVV.